The T cell receptor (beta chain) under discussion was sequenced for a study of shared clonotypes between healthy human individuals. The method was immunoSEQ multiplex PCR; TCRdb's version includes in-frame clones alone and lacks a portion of them. The table lists approximately 2,200,000 clones, just over 90% of them singletons. CD8 cells classed as naive were CD45RO-negative and positively selected for CCR7, excluding terminally differentiated effector memory CD45RA+ cells. The V gene's germline CDR1 is LNHDA and CDR2 SQIVND (reference sequence). The trim removed 6 bases at V and 3 bases at J, leaving 8 bases unmatched. The CDR3 is 15 residues long.

This TCR was recovered from a man younger than 35 in good health. Some clones in this sample may be carry-over from other donors' samples. The J gene is TRBJ1-1, the V gene TRBV19; 9 bases fit TRBD1. Sequencing was carried out using naive CD8+ T cells from PBMCs. The CDR3: CASRDRGRKYTEAFF. The CDR3 DNA is TGTGCCAGTAGGGACAGGGGAAGGAAGTACACTGAAGCTTTCTTT.